The 18 T cell receptor beta chains presented below share a single source sample, sequenced in a study of T cells in Graves' hyperthyroidism and ophthalmopathy. TCR beta CDR3 region amplification was performed from RNA transcripts. Carried out on the TCR CDR3, a first-round RT-PCR used the HTBI primer set. TCRdb ran MiXCR on the multiplex PCR reads and lists one entry per CDR3 protein. This sample has hundreds of thousands of distinct CDR3 sequences; approximately 17% occur once, and the top ten carry roughly 15%. Material: blood. Receptor source: a woman younger than 30 with Graves' ophthalmopathy.

The V call is TRBV6-1, the J call TRBJ2-7, with D tentatively TRBD1 (5 bases). CDR3 size: 18 residues. Trimming removed 2 bases at V and 5 bases at J, with 25 bases between. Germline V gene lookup returns CDR1 MNHNS and CDR2 SASEGT. The CDR3, as DNA: TGTGCCAGCAGTGAACCCCCCCCCAACACCTTGGGGCAAGACGAGCAGTACTTC. It codes for CASSEPPPNTLGQDEQYF.

This clonotype was counted ten times or more. The chain couples TRBV27 to TRBJ1-1; no firm D call. Germline values: CDR1 MNHEY, CDR2 SMNVEV (reference sequence). V shed 0 bases and J shed 3 bases, with 11 bases lying between them. The CDR3 length is 15 residues. The DNA of the CDR3 is TGTGCCAGCAGTTTATCGTACTTCGGGGACACTGAAGCTTTCTTT. Translated, it gives CASSLSYFGDTEAFF.

This clonotype was observed at least ten times. The V call is TRBV7-2, the J call TRBJ2-5, with D perhaps assigned TRBD1 or TRBD2 (6 bases each). Trimming cost V 2 bases and J 2 bases, with 15 bases left between them. From germline, CDR1 is SGHTA and CDR2 FQGNSA. The CDR3 covers 16 residues. Here the CDR3 DNA reads TGTGCCAGCAGCTTAAAGTCGGGGGCCTTTCAAGAGACCCAGTACTTC. Its protein is CASSLKSGAFQETQYF.

This clonotype showed up just once. J is TRBJ2-7 and V is TRBV5-4; perhaps TRBD1 as D (6 bases). Germline CDR1 and CDR2: SGHNT and YYREEE (reference sequence). Trimming removed 3 bases at V and 7 bases at J, with 11 bases between. This CDR3 has 12 amino acids. The CDR3 nucleotides read TGTGCCAGCAGCTCGACAGGCTGGGAGCAGTACTTC. Translation: CASSSTGWEQYF.

This clonotype appeared many times. This chain joins TRBV30 and TRBJ2-7; D ambiguous. V lost 4 bases to trimming and J lost 5 bases, with 12 bases between them. Germline-derived CDR1 and CDR2 are GTSNPN and SVGIG (reference sequence). The CDR3 is made up of 12 amino acids. In nucleotides, the CDR3 is TGTGCCTGGATGAAAAGGTACGACGAGCAGTACTTC. It codes for CAWMKRYDEQYF.

Many counts were recorded for this clonotype. The V and J genes are TRBV29-1 and TRBJ2-1; 7 positions agree with TRBD2. This CDR3 is 16 amino acids long. J was trimmed by 3 bases and V by 5 bases; bases with no gene match: 13. Germline CDR1 SQVTM, CDR2 ANQGSEA. The CDR3, as DNA: TGCAGCGTTACTTCCCCGCGGGAGACCTTCTACAATGAGCAGTTCTTC. This sequence encodes CSVTSPRETFYNEQFF.

This clonotype was detected a few times. The chain combines TRBV6-2 or TRBV6-3 with TRBJ2-3; TRBD2 matches 10 bases. The CDR3 is made up of 15 amino acids. The V and J ends lost 9 bases and 4 bases, in that order; junction bases with no gene match: 10. Germline CDR1 MNHEY, CDR2 SVGEGT. The CDR3 region has the DNA TGTGCCAGTTGCCCCGGACTAGCGGCCTCAGATACGCAGTATTTT. Translating gives CASCPGLAASDTQYF.

This clonotype was seen ten or more times. The CDR3 coding sequence is TGTGCCAGCAGTTTAGACGGCAACAATGAGCAGTTCTTC. Its protein product is CASSLDGNNEQFF. The chain links TRBV28 to TRBJ2-1; D is unresolved. Trimming took 2 bases from V and 5 from J, leaving 7 bases between them. Germline assignment: CDR1 MDHEN and CDR2 SYDVKM. This CDR3 has 13 residues. The variable domain in full, with the rest retrieved from reference TRBV28 and TRBJ2-1, is DVKVTQSSRYLVKRTGEKVFLECVQDMDHENMFWYRQDPGLGLRLIYFSYDVKMKEKGDIPEGYSVSREKKERFSLILESASTNQTSMYLCASSLDGNNEQFFGPGTRLTVL.

This clonotype was found many times. V and J are TRBV6-1 and TRBJ2-7; D is unresolved. Germline loops: CDR1 MNHNS, CDR2 SASEGT. This CDR3 spans 18 amino acids. Trimming took off 1 base at V and 1 base at J, with 20 bases between the two ends. CDR3 region: CASSEGIAQPPRSYEQYF. As DNA, the CDR3 is TGTGCCAGCAGTGAAGGAATTGCACAGCCACCAAGGTCCTACGAGCAGTACTTC.

This clonotype was found once. This rearrangement joins TRBV5-6 to TRBJ1-5; 12 nucleotides agree with TRBD1. The CDR3 runs to 17 residues. With V trimmed by 4 bases and J by 6 bases, 11 bases remained unmatched. Germline loops: CDR1 SGHDT, CDR2 YYEEEE. The CDR3 DNA reads TGTGCCAGCAGCCCTTACACCGGGACAGGGGGCTTTCAGCCCCAGCATTTT. It encodes CASSPYTGTGGFQPQHF.

The chain joins TRBV3-1 to TRBJ2-2; 11 positions agree with TRBD2. Trimming took 5 bases from V and 2 from J; bases not matched to a gene: 4. The length of the CDR3 is 16 residues. From germline, CDR1 is LGHDT and CDR2 YNNKEL (reference sequence). CDR3: CASSRGTSGNTGELFF. The CDR3 nucleotides read TGTGCCAGCAGCAGAGGGACTAGCGGAAACACCGGGGAGCTGTTTTTT.

The genes are TRBV10-3 and TRBJ2-1, with 10 positions matching TRBD2. The CDR3 sequence is 16 residues long. Per germline, CDR1 ENHRY and CDR2 SYGVKD. Written as DNA, the CDR3 is TGTTTACCCAAGGCAGCGGGAGGGGGCTTGGAGGATGAGCAGTTCTTC. This gives the protein CLPKAAGGGLEDEQFF.

This clonotype showed up many times. This chain uses TRBV7-2 with TRBJ2-7; D remains unclear. This CDR3 is built from 13 residues. CDR1 and CDR2 from the germline V gene are SGHTA and FQGNSA. V was pared by 2 bases and J by 5 bases, with 10 bases between. DNA of the CDR3: TGTGCCAGCAGCTTAAAACATCAGGACGAGCAGTACTTC. It encodes CASSLKHQDEQYF.

This clonotype was seen many times. The chain carries TRBV7-6 and TRBJ2-1; D not resolved. In germline, CDR1 is SGHVS, CDR2 FNYEAQ. The V end lost 5 bases, the J end lost 8 bases, and 13 bases lay between the germline ends. The CDR3 runs to 13 residues. DNA for the CDR3: TGTGCCAGCAGCCCTATTAATCTGGATGAGCAGTTCTTC. Encoded protein: CASSPINLDEQFF.

This clonotype was detected many times. J is TRBJ2-3 and V is TRBV12-3 or TRBV12-4; D ambiguous. The CDR3 covers 12 residues. With 3 bases removed from V and 6 bases from J, the gap between germline ends came to 7 bases. The CDR3 loop is CASSFRPDTQYF. The CDR3 DNA reads TGTGCCAGCAGTTTCCGACCCGATACGCAGTATTTT.

The chain combines TRBV11-2 with TRBJ2-3, with TRBD1 matching 7 bases. Germline V gives CDR1 SGHAT, CDR2 FQNNGV. The CDR3 loop spans 13 amino acids. The V segment lost 5 bases and the J segment 9 bases; nucleotides outside the gene matches: 8. The CDR3: CASSLGDSRTQYF. The CDR3 DNA reads as TGTGCCAGCAGCCTAGGGGACAGCAGGACGCAGTATTTT.

This clonotype was picked up many times. The V call is TRBV12-3 or TRBV12-4, the J call TRBJ2-1; TRBD2 matches at 11 bases. CDR3 length equals 16 residues. Trimming removed 3 bases from V and 8 bases from J; junction bases left unmatched: 9. The CDR3 nucleotides are TGTGCCAGCAGTTTCTATAGCGGGGGGGCCAGGGATGAGCAGTTCTTC. It specifies CASSFYSGGARDEQFF.

A few counts support this clonotype. This rearrangement joins TRBV19 to TRBJ1-1, with 8 bases that match TRBD1. V lost 7 bases, J lost 9 bases, and 7 bases stayed unmatched. Germline CDR1 is LNHDA and CDR2 is SQIVND (reference sequence). There are 12 residues in the CDR3. The CDR3 loop reads CASTNRQGKAFF. CDR3 DNA sequence: TGTGCCAGTACCAACCGACAGGGGAAAGCTTTCTTT.